Below, 21 T cell receptor beta chains from the same sample are listed, as sequenced in a study of blood T cell repertoires in COVID-19. Assay used: immunoSEQ multiplex PCR; TCRdb lists only in-frame clones, some missing. The repertoire has about 150,000 clones, about 80% of them found once; the top ten carry 2.2%. The sequencing sample was made of peripheral blood. The origin of the receptors is a man between 65 and 85 years old with acute or convalescent COVID-19.

This rearrangement joins TRBV30 to TRBJ1-2; D gene uncertain. Germline CDR1 and CDR2: GTSNPN and SVGIG (reference sequence). Trimming pared 3 bases from V and 3 bases from J, leaving 14 bases between. CDR3 length: 14 residues. CDR3 amino acids: CAWSRPPGYYGYTF. The CDR3 coding sequence is TGTGCCTGGAGCCGCCCCCCAGGCTACTATGGCTACACCTTC.

The table lists this clone with a count of one. V is TRBV14 and J is TRBJ2-1; D gene ambiguous. The germline V gene has CDR1 SGHDN and CDR2 FVKESK. The V end was cut by 6 bases, the J end by 1 base, with 13 bases between. The CDR3 extends over 15 amino acids. For the CDR3, the DNA is TGTGCCAGCAGACGGGTCGGCAGTTCCTACAATGAGCAGTTCTTC. Its translation is CASRRVGSSYNEQFF.

The rearrangement links TRBV11-2 to TRBJ1-6; D gene uncertain. Germline loops: CDR1 SGHAT, CDR2 FQNNGV. V lost 1 base and J 7 bases, leaving 8 bases between the germline ends. The CDR3 is 14 amino acids. CDR3 region: CASSLGPGNSPLHF. The CDR3 bases are TGTGCCAGCAGCTTAGGTCCGGGGAATTCACCCCTCCACTTT.

V gene TRBV4-2 combines with J gene TRBJ2-7; perhaps TRBD2 as D (7 bases). This CDR3 comprises 14 residues. CDR1 LGHNA and CDR2 YNFKEQ come from the germline V gene. Trimming removed 0 bases at V and 10 bases at J, with 16 bases between. The CDR3 is CASSQDPAGGRQYF. CDR3 in DNA: TGTGCCAGCAGCCAAGATCCCGCCGGGGGGCGACAGTACTTC.

This chain links TRBV5-1 with TRBJ1-3, with 7 bases that match TRBD1. The CDR3 length is 15 residues. V was pared by 4 bases and J by 2 bases, with 6 bases of the junction left unmatched. CDR1 is SGHRS, CDR2 YFSETQ, per germline. The CDR3 loop reads CASSPDRAPGNTIYF. For the CDR3, the DNA is TGCGCCAGCAGCCCCGACAGGGCACCTGGAAACACCATATATTTT.

The gene calls are TRBV7-2 and TRBJ2-7; the match to TRBD2 covers 7 bases. V gave up 4 bases and J gave up 0 bases; unmatched junction bases: 6. The V gene's germline CDR1 is SGHTA and CDR2 FQGNSA. This CDR3 region has 15 residues. The CDR3 sequence: CASSYRLAVSYEQYF. In DNA form, the CDR3 reads TGTGCCAGCAGCTACCGCCTAGCGGTCTCCTACGAGCAGTACTTC.

The chain links TRBV28 to TRBJ1-1, with TRBD1 matching over 10 bases. The CDR3 length is 15 residues. The V gene's germline CDR1 is MDHEN and CDR2 SYDVKM. V shed 6 bases, J shed 5 bases, and the junction held 9 bases outside the gene matches. Written as DNA, the CDR3 is TGTGCCAGCAGAGGGACAGGGGTGATGGGGACTGAAGCTTTCTTT. Residues: CASRGTGVMGTEAFF.

The rearrangement links TRBV2 to TRBJ2-7; D is perhaps TRBD1 (6 bases). The CDR3 is made up of 14 amino acids. V was trimmed by 7 bases and J by 9 bases, leaving 22 bases between them. Germline assignment: CDR1 SNHLY and CDR2 FYNNEI. CDR3 sequence reads: CASIGVIAGAAQYF. CDR3 DNA: TGTGCCAGCATAGGCGTAATTGCAGGGGCAGCGCAGTACTTC.

This chain connects TRBV6-5 to TRBJ1-6; 8 bases map to TRBD1. Germline values: CDR1 MNHEY, CDR2 SVGAGI. The ends lost 5 bases at V and 9 bases at J; junction bases unmatched: 6. This CDR3 region has 14 residues. CDR3 bases: TGTGCCAGCAGTCCCAGGGGGCCGGTTTCACCCCTCCACTTT. It encodes CASSPRGPVSPLHF.

The chain carries TRBV10-3 and TRBJ1-5, with D possibly TRBD1 on 5 matching bases. CDR3 length: 14 residues. CDR1 is ENHRY and CDR2 is SYGVKD in the germline V gene. The V gene lost 8 bases and the J gene lost 1 base, with 12 bases spanning the gap. The CDR3 spells CAIGSGGSNQPQHF. The CDR3 DNA is TGTGCCATCGGGAGTGGGGGGAGCAATCAGCCCCAGCATTTT.

The rearrangement joins TRBV6-5 to TRBJ1-1; 8 bases map to TRBD1. The CDR3 runs 16 residues. Per germline, CDR1 MNHEY and CDR2 SVGAGI. V shed 4 bases and J 0 bases; nucleotides not matched to a gene: 7. The CDR3 nucleotides are TGTGCCAGCAGTTCCGCCGGGACAGGAGTGAACACTGAAGCTTTCTTT. Translation gives CASSSAGTGVNTEAFF.

CDR3 nucleotide sequence: TGTGCCAGCAAGTTAGGCGGTCAAGAGACCCAGTACTTC. Translation gives CASKLGGQETQYF. V and J are TRBV12-3 or TRBV12-4 and TRBJ2-5; D not certain. V lost 7 bases and J lost 2, with 11 bases in between. This CDR3 spans 13 amino acids.

The V call is TRBV5-1, the J call TRBJ2-1; 9 bases line up with TRBD2. CDR3 length equals 16 residues. Germline CDR1 SGHRS, CDR2 YFSETQ. V shed 2 bases and J 5 bases; nucleotides not matched to a gene: 8. CDR3 nucleotides: TGCGCCAGCAGCTTCCAGAGCGGGAGGTTCAACAATGAGCAGTTCTTC. This codes for CASSFQSGRFNNEQFF.

CDR3 in amino acids: CASSQEAQRYGYTF. CDR3 DNA: TGCGCCAGCAGCCAAGAGGCACAACGCTATGGCTACACCTTC. The chain joins TRBV4-1 to TRBJ1-2; D call uncertain. Between the trimmed V and J ends, which lost 0 bases and 4 bases, there was a span of 9 bases. The CDR3 has 14 amino acids. From germline, CDR1 is MGHRA and CDR2 YSYEKL.

The chain is built from TRBV10-3 and TRBJ1-1; no clear D gene. The CDR3 runs to 15 residues. The V gene lost 0 bases and the J gene lost 4 bases, with 12 bases spanning the gap. The V gene's germline CDR1 is ENHRY and CDR2 SYGVKD. The CDR3 loop reads CAISESTVGATEAFF. The CDR3 bases are TGTGCCATCAGTGAGTCGACGGTGGGAGCCACTGAAGCTTTCTTT.

This chain joins TRBV28 and TRBJ2-2; 12 bases are a match to TRBD2. Trimming took 3 bases from V and 0 from J; bases not matched to a gene: 2. Germline CDR1 is MDHEN and CDR2 is SYDVKM. CDR3 length: 17 residues. The CDR3 reads CASSFLAGGPNTGELFF. CDR3 nucleotide sequence: TGTGCCAGCAGTTTCCTAGCGGGAGGGCCGAACACCGGGGAGCTGTTTTTT.

The chain is built from TRBV21-1 and TRBJ2-3; TRBD2, as called in the table, went unchecked against the DNA. TRBV21-1 is annotated as a pseudogene. The length of the CDR3 is 19 residues. The CDR3 nucleotides are TGTGCCAGCAGCACGTGGGGCTTACGACCAGGGAGGCGCACAGATACGCAGTATTTT. Its protein product is CASSTWGLRPGRRTDTQYF.

This rearrangement joins TRBV5-1 to TRBJ1-2; D unclear. The germline gives CDR1 SGHRS, CDR2 YFSETQ. Trimming removed 3 bases from V and 5 bases from J, with 14 bases in between. The CDR3 runs to 14 residues. CDR3 in DNA: TGCGCCAGCAGCTCTACGGGAGACATTTATGGCTACACCTTC. It specifies CASSSTGDIYGYTF.

This clone was recorded only once. This chain links TRBV2 with TRBJ1-2, with 8 nucleotides matching TRBD1. The germline V gene encodes CDR1 SNHLY and CDR2 FYNNEI. The length of the CDR3 is 17 residues. V shed 3 bases, J shed 6 bases, and the junction held 15 bases outside the gene matches. CDR3 in amino acids: CASSDRGPRGGVDGYTF. The CDR3 coding sequence is TGTGCCAGCAGTGACAGGGGGCCGCGAGGAGGTGTAGATGGCTACACCTTC.

This rearrangement joins TRBV27 to TRBJ1-1, with 9 bases matching TRBD1. The CDR3 is 16 residues long. Germline V gene lookup returns CDR1 MNHEY and CDR2 SMNVEV (reference sequence). Trimming cost V 5 bases and J 0 bases; bases outside gene matches: 7. CDR3 protein: CASSPGQGFMNTEAFF. CDR3 DNA: TGTGCCAGCAGTCCCGGACAGGGGTTCATGAACACTGAAGCTTTCTTT.

There are a few counts of this clone. The chain combines TRBV18 with TRBJ2-7; TRBD2 matches at 9 bases. Losses at the gene ends were 4 bases for V and 4 bases for J; bases not matched to a gene: 8. The germline V gene encodes CDR1 KGHSH and CDR2 LQKENI. This CDR3 has 15 residues. CDR3 loop: CASSHNSGGRYEQYF. CDR3 DNA: TGTGCCAGCTCACACAATAGCGGGGGACGGTACGAGCAGTACTTC.